The next 24 T cell receptor beta chains were all read from a single sample in a study of CD8+CD57+ T cells in acquired aplastic anemia. Profiling of TCR beta VDJ combinations and CDR3 sequences used genomic DNA as template. TCRdb processed the reads anew with MiXCR; each CDR3 protein has one entry. This sample has about 160,000 distinct CDR3 sequences, with around 40% found just once. Sequenced input: sorted CD4+, CD8+, or CD8+CD57+ T cells (not recorded which) from PBMCs. The source of these receptors is a human donor in good health.

In this sample, this clonotype turned up once. This chain uses TRBV27 with TRBJ2-3, with 9 bases matching TRBD2. The ends lost 3 bases at V and 2 bases at J; junction bases unmatched: 9. CDR3 length: 17 residues. Germline lookup yields CDR1 MNHEY and CDR2 SMNVEV (reference sequence). The chain's CDR3 is CASSFFASGTHTDTQYF. CDR3 DNA: TGTGCCAGCAGTTTTTTCGCTAGCGGGACCCACACAGATACGCAGTATTTT.

This clonotype has a count of ten or more. The chain has TRBV6-5 and TRBJ2-7, with D perhaps being TRBD1 or TRBD2 (6 bases each). The germline V gene encodes CDR1 MNHEY and CDR2 SVGAGI. V gave up 7 bases and J gave up 7 bases, with 20 bases separating them. This CDR3 has 14 amino acids. CDR3 in amino acids: CASTSTGGSWEQYF. The CDR3 DNA follows: TGTGCCAGCACTTCAACCGGGGGCTCGTGGGAGCAGTACTTC.

The sample holds many counts of this clonotype. The rearrangement uses TRBV7-2 and TRBJ2-1; 12 bases fit TRBD2. The CDR3 spans 16 residues. Germline assignment: CDR1 SGHTA and CDR2 FQGNSA. V shed 4 bases and J 5 bases; nucleotides not matched to a gene: 6. DNA of the CDR3: TGTGCCAGCAGCTCGACTAGCGGGAGACCACACAATGAGCAGTTCTTC. Its protein product is CASSSTSGRPHNEQFF.

The chain links TRBV20-1 to TRBJ2-7, with D possibly matching TRBD1 (6 bases). From germline, CDR1 is DFQATT and CDR2 SNEGSKA (reference sequence). Trimming cost V 5 bases and J 6 bases, with 14 bases left between them. CDR3 size: 12 residues. CDR3 bases: TGCAGTGCTGTACAGGGTCTGGGCGAGCAGTACTTC. As protein: CSAVQGLGEQYF.

The V and J genes are TRBV15 and TRBJ2-5; D remains unclear. Germline CDR1 and CDR2: LNHNV and YYDKDF (reference sequence). CDR3 size: 13 residues. The V gene lost 2 bases and the J gene lost 5 bases, with 9 bases spanning the gap. The DNA for the CDR3 is TGTGCCACCAGCAGAAACATCGGGGAGACCCAGTACTTC. Encoded protein: CATSRNIGETQYF. Complete variable domain (other parts from reference TRBV15 and TRBJ2-5): DAMVIQNPRYQVTQFGKPVTLSCSQTLNHNVMYWYQQKSSQAPKLLFHYYDKDFNNEADTPDNFQSRRPNTSFCFLDIRSPGLGDTAMYLCATSRNIGETQYFGPGTRLLVL.

This clonotype showed up many times. The chain combines TRBV25-1 with TRBJ1-6; D is ambiguous. The CDR3 is 13 residues long. Germline CDR1 reads MGHDK; CDR2 reads SYGVNS. Deletions cut 6 bases from V and 7 bases from J, with 10 bases between. The CDR3 here is CASRPLGNSPLHF. CDR3 DNA: TGTGCCAGCAGGCCCCTGGGAAATTCACCCCTCCACTTT.

This clonotype appeared many times. V is TRBV12-3 or TRBV12-4 and J is TRBJ2-7, with D uncertain. V gave up 6 bases and J gave up 3 bases, with 15 bases separating them. This CDR3 spans 14 amino acids. The CDR3 reads CASSQFGSHYEQYF. CDR3 nucleotide sequence: TGTGCCAGCAGCCAATTCGGGTCGCACTACGAGCAGTACTTC.

This chain joins TRBV19 and TRBJ1-1, with D tentatively TRBD1 (6 bases). Germline V gives CDR1 LNHDA, CDR2 SQIVND (reference sequence). The CDR3 sequence is 14 residues long. V gave up 3 bases and J gave up 5 bases, with 13 bases separating them. The CDR3 protein is CASSIFGRGTEAFF. DNA for the CDR3: TGTGCCAGTAGTATTTTCGGAAGGGGGACTGAAGCTTTCTTT.

The V call is TRBV10-3, the J call TRBJ1-5; weak D call: TRBD1 (6 bases). Germline lookup yields CDR1 ENHRY and CDR2 SYGVKD. V lost 4 bases, J lost 1 base, and 14 bases lay in between. This CDR3 comprises 16 residues. DNA of the CDR3: TGTGCCATCAGTGTAGTAACAGGGATAAGCAATCAGCCCCAGCATTTT. Protein sequence: CAISVVTGISNQPQHF.

This clonotype has at least ten counts. A read error may account for a junction end that differs from germline. This chain joins TRBV20-1 and TRBJ1-5; tentatively, D is TRBD1 (5 bases). The CDR3 is 12 amino acids. CDR1 DFQATT and CDR2 SNEGSKA come from the germline V gene (reference sequence). In nucleotides, the CDR3 is TGCAGTGCTAGAGATTTTGTCGGGGACCAGAATTTT. It specifies CSARDFVGDQNF.

This clonotype has a single count. The V gene is TRBV20-1, the J gene TRBJ1-1; 8 bases match TRBD1. With V trimmed by 5 bases and J by 0 bases, 8 bases remained unmatched. CDR1 is DFQATT and CDR2 is SNEGSKA in the germline V gene (reference sequence). The CDR3 covers 15 residues. CDR3 sequence (DNA): TGCAGTGCTCTTGATCCGGGACAGGTGAACACTGAAGCTTTCTTT. Amino acid sequence: CSALDPGQVNTEAFF.

This clonotype has ten or more counts. This sequence joins TRBV24-1 and TRBJ2-2; D unclear. Germline CDR1 KGHDR, CDR2 SFDVKD. The length of the CDR3 is 14 residues. V dropped 4 bases and J dropped 6 bases, with 11 bases sitting between them. The DNA of the CDR3 is TGTGCCACCAGTGACCCGACCTTCTCCGGGGAGCTGTTTTTT. Amino acid sequence: CATSDPTFSGELFF.

The chain links TRBV5-1 to TRBJ2-1; weak D call: TRBD2 (5 bases). V was pared by 0 bases and J by 6 bases, with 10 bases between. The V gene's germline CDR1 is SGHRS and CDR2 YFSETQ. CDR3 length: 14 amino acids. CDR3 sequence (DNA): TGCGCCAGCAGCTTGGCGGGAAAGGGCAATGAGCAGTTCTTC. Residues: CASSLAGKGNEQFF.

The chain carries TRBV20-1 and TRBJ2-5; D is ambiguous. The germline V and J ends were trimmed by 6 bases and 5 bases, with 13 bases remaining between them. The CDR3 length is 12 residues. Per the germline V gene, CDR1 is DFQATT and CDR2 is SNEGSKA (reference sequence). CDR3 loop: CSASPGPETQYF. The CDR3 bases are TGCAGTGCCTCGCCCGGACCGGAGACCCAGTACTTC.

The chain combines TRBV6-2 or TRBV6-3 with TRBJ1-4; tentative D call: TRBD1 (5 bases). The V gene's germline CDR1 is MNHEY and CDR2 SVGEGT. V shed 0 bases and J shed 0 bases, with 17 bases lying between them. This CDR3 comprises 19 residues. CDR3 amino acids: CASSYSRRGRGATNEKLFF. The DNA of the CDR3 is TGTGCCAGCAGTTACTCGAGGCGGGGTAGGGGTGCAACTAATGAAAAACTGTTTTTT.

The chain employs TRBV24-1 and TRBJ2-7, with 8 bases fitting TRBD2. Germline V gene data show CDR1 as KGHDR and CDR2 as SFDVKD. Trimming at V came to 7 bases and at J to 2 bases, leaving 9 bases not matched to a gene. The CDR3 covers 15 residues. The CDR3 nucleotides are TGTGCCACCAGCAGCCCGACTAGCGTGGCCTACGAGCAGTACTTC. This gives the protein CATSSPTSVAYEQYF.

Points on this clonotype: This may come from a read error, since a much larger clone is one base off. This sequence joins TRBV30 and TRBJ1-1; no clear D gene. CDR1 GTSNPN and CDR2 SVGIG come from the germline V gene (reference sequence). The CDR3 is 11 amino acids. V shed 3 bases and J shed 1 base, with 3 bases lying between them. The CDR3 loop reads CAWRKNTEAFF. CDR3 bases: TGTGCCTGGAGGAAGAACACTGAAGCTTTCTTT.

This clonotype was picked up many times. The chain links TRBV19 to TRBJ2-7; either TRBD1 or TRBD2 may fit D (6 bases each). Per the germline V gene, CDR1 is LNHDA and CDR2 is SQIVND (reference sequence). The CDR3 length is 15 residues. Trimming stripped 6 bases from V and 2 bases from J, with 17 bases between. The DNA of the CDR3 is TGTGCCAGTAGGAAGGGGGACTCCCTAACCTACGAGCAGTACTTC. Translated: CASRKGDSLTYEQYF.

On this clonotype itself: Relative to the germline gene, one junction end is altered; a read error may explain this. V gene TRBV4-1 combines with J gene TRBJ2-3, with D perhaps matching TRBD1 (6 bases). Germline assignment: CDR1 MGHRA and CDR2 YSYEKL. The CDR3 extends over 13 amino acids. The CDR3 DNA reads TGCGCCTCCCGACAGGATGGCACGGATACGCAGTATTTT. This encodes CASRQDGTDTQYF.

This clonotype was seen repeatedly, ten times or more. The gene calls are TRBV2 and TRBJ1-5; D unclear. The CDR3 sequence is 13 residues long. Trimming left V 7 bases short and J 1 base short, with 8 bases between. CDR1 SNHLY and CDR2 FYNNEI come from the germline V gene. The CDR3: CASKRESNQPQHF. CDR3 bases: TGTGCCAGCAAGAGGGAGAGCAATCAGCCCCAGCATTTT.

In its sample, this clonotype was seen many times. The chain recombines TRBV5-8 with TRBJ1-2, with TRBD1 matching 7 bases. Trimming cost V 4 bases and J 2 bases; bases outside gene matches: 8. Germline V gene sequence: CDR1 SGHTS, CDR2 YDEGEE. The CDR3 consists of 15 residues. CDR3 bases: TGTGCCAGCAGCCCCAGGACAGGCGGGAACTATGGCTACACCTTC. Protein: CASSPRTGGNYGYTF.

The sample holds many counts of this clonotype. The rearrangement joins TRBV20-1 to TRBJ2-1; 11 nucleotides agree with TRBD2. Germline loops: CDR1 DFQATT, CDR2 SNEGSKA (reference sequence). Trimming cost V 1 base and J 8 bases; bases outside gene matches: 19. This CDR3 comprises 19 residues. CDR3 amino acids: CSARGTSGGGSGWLDEQFF. CDR3 bases: TGCAGTGCTAGAGGCACTAGCGGGGGCGGATCGGGTTGGTTGGATGAGCAGTTCTTC.

The V and J genes are TRBV29-1 and TRBJ2-7; D might be TRBD1 (5 bases). The germline V gene encodes CDR1 SQVTM and CDR2 ANQGSEA. V lost 4 bases to trimming and J lost 6 bases, with 13 bases between them. The CDR3 is made up of 12 amino acids. The CDR3 sequence is CSVAQGRAEQYF. The CDR3 DNA is TGCAGCGTTGCGCAGGGTCGGGCCGAGCAGTACTTC.

The J gene is TRBJ2-7, the V gene TRBV5-1; D is unclear. CDR3 length equals 13 residues. The V end lost 1 base, the J end lost 3 bases, and 8 bases lay between the germline ends. Germline V gene sequence: CDR1 SGHRS, CDR2 YFSETQ. CDR3 nucleotide sequence: TGCGCCAGCAGCTTGTCTGGGATCTACGAGCAGTACTTC. Translating gives CASSLSGIYEQYF. Drawing the rest from reference TRBV5-1 and TRBJ2-7, the complete variable domain is KAGVTQTPRYLIKTRGQQVTLSCSPISGHRSVSWYQQTPGQGLQFLFEYFSETQRNKGNFPGRFSGRQFSNSRSEMNVSTLELGDSALYLCASSLSGIYEQYFGPGTRLTVT.